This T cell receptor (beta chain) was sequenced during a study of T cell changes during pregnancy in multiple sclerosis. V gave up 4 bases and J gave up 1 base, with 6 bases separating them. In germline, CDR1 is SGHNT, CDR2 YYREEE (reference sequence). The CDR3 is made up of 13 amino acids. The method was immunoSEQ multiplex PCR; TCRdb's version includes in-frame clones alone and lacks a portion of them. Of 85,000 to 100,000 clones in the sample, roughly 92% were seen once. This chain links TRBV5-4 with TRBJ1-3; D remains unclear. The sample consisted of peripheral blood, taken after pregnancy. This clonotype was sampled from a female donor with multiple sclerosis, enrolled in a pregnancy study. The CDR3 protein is CASSRESGNTIYF. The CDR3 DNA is TGTGCCAGCAGCAGGGAGTCTGGAAACACCATATATTTT.